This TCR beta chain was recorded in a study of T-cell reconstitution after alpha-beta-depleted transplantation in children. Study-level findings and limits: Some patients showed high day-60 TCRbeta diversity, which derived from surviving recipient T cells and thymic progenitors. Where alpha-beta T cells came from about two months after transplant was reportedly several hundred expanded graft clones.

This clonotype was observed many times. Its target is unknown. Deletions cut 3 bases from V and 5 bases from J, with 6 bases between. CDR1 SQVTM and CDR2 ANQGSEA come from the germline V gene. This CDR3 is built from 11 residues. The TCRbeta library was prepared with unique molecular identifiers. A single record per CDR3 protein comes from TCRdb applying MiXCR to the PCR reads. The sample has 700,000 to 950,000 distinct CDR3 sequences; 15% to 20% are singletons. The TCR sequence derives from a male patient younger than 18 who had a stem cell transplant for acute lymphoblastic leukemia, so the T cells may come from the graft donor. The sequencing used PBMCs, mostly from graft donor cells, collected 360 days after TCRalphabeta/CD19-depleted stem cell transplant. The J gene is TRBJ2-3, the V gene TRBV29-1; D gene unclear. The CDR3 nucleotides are TGCAGCGTTGATCGAGTAGATACGCAGTATTTT. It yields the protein CSVDRVDTQYF.